The 30 T cell receptor beta chains in this list originate from one sample, sequenced in a study of blood T cells in healthy people across ages. Primers used in a second PCR of about 7 to 11 cycles were a sample-barcoded 5' primer and a J-beta primer mix. TCRdb independently ran MiXCR on the 5' RACE reads; one entry per CDR3 protein. Among some 1.4 million distinct CDR3 sequences listed, 42% were seen once. Sequencing input: blood. These receptors were taken from a woman under 30 in good health.

The V and J genes are TRBV16 and TRBJ2-6; 7 bases match TRBD1. Germline V gene lookup returns CDR1 KGHSY and CDR2 FQNENV. Trimming took 0 bases from V and 1 from J; bases not matched to a gene: 6. This CDR3 contains 18 residues. The CDR3: CASSQSESRGSGANVLTF. For the CDR3, the DNA is TGTGCCAGCAGCCAATCGGAAAGCAGGGGGTCTGGGGCCAACGTCCTGACTTTC.

This clonotype was detected many times. V usage is TRBV20-1 and J usage is TRBJ2-3; D is unclear. V lost 6 bases and J lost 3, with 25 bases in between. The CDR3 loop spans 17 amino acids. In germline, CDR1 is DFQATT, CDR2 SNEGSKA (reference sequence). CDR3 coding DNA: TGCAGTGCAATATCCCTCCGGAGAGTGATTCAAACAGATACGCAGTATTTT. It codes for CSAISLRRVIQTDTQYF.

The rearrangement joins TRBV28 to TRBJ2-7, with 9 bases that match TRBD1. Per germline, CDR1 MDHEN and CDR2 SYDVKM. This CDR3 has 16 amino acids. With V trimmed by 6 bases and J by 5 bases, 14 bases remained unmatched. The CDR3: CASSPAGTGYLNEQYF. The CDR3 DNA sequence: TGTGCCAGCAGCCCCGCCGGGACAGGGTATCTCAACGAGCAGTACTTC.

This chain uses TRBV3-1 with TRBJ1-2, with D perhaps TRBD1 (6 bases). This CDR3 contains 15 residues. Germline V CDR1 and CDR2: LGHDT, YNNKEL (reference sequence). Trimming removed 2 bases from V and 8 bases from J, with 18 bases in between. The CDR3 sequence: CASSQPGGPPDGYTF. Written as DNA, the CDR3 is TGTGCCAGCAGCCAACCGGGGGGCCCCCCTGACGGCTACACCTTC.

The J gene is TRBJ2-7, the V gene TRBV15; 7 nucleotides match TRBD1. Germline trimming cut 4 bases from V and 3 bases from J; bases unmatched to any gene: 6. CDR1 is LNHNV, CDR2 YYDKDF, per germline (reference sequence). The CDR3 length is 14 residues. The CDR3 loop reads CATSTSGTVYEQYF. The CDR3 DNA is TGTGCCACCAGCACGTCAGGGACAGTCTACGAGCAGTACTTC.

The chain has TRBV10-3 and TRBJ2-7; a weak D match, TRBD2 (6 bases). Germline V gives CDR1 ENHRY, CDR2 SYGVKD. The V end lost 0 bases, the J end lost 1 base, and 22 bases lay between the germline ends. The length of the CDR3 is 19 residues. The CDR3 is CAISESSSYREDESYEQYF. CDR3 nucleotides: TGTGCCATCAGTGAGTCGAGTTCCTATAGGGAGGATGAGTCCTACGAGCAGTACTTC.

This rearrangement joins TRBV27 to TRBJ2-3; D may be TRBD1 (7 bases). The CDR3 sequence is 14 residues long. Germline values: CDR1 MNHEY, CDR2 SMNVEV (reference sequence). The V end was cut by 11 bases, the J end by 1 base, with 16 bases between. The DNA for the CDR3 is TGTGCCTCCCAGGGGGGCAGGGGCACAGATACGCAGTATTTT. Its protein product is CASQGGRGTDTQYF.

The chain couples TRBV6-1 to TRBJ1-2; possibly TRBD1 for D (5 bases). Trimming removed 11 bases at V and 5 bases at J, with 18 bases between. The CDR3 has 13 amino acids. CDR1 is MNHNS, CDR2 SASEGT, per germline. The CDR3 is CACRKEGTYGYTF. CDR3 DNA: TGTGCCTGCCGAAAGGAGGGGACGTATGGCTACACCTTC.

This chain links TRBV6-1 with TRBJ2-2; possibly TRBD1 for D (6 bases). V lost 7 bases, J lost 3 bases, and 12 bases lay in between. The CDR3 extends over 14 amino acids. Germline V gene data show CDR1 as MNHNS and CDR2 as SASEGT. CDR3 amino acids: CASTRDTHTGELFF. The CDR3 DNA reads TGTGCCAGCACCCGGGACACTCACACCGGGGAGCTGTTTTTT.

As for this clonotype: The final CDR3 position lacks the conserved phenylalanine or tryptophan, pointing to a likely read error. The genes are TRBV29-1 and TRBJ1-1; the D gene is possibly TRBD1 (6 bases). This CDR3 region has 14 residues. The germline V gene has CDR1 SQVTM and CDR2 ANQGSEA. DNA of the CDR3: TGCAGCGTTAAAGACAGGACCGAACCAGTAGATGCTTTCCTT. Translating it yields CSVKDRTEPVDAFL.

This clonotype has more than one count but fewer than ten. The V call is TRBV6-5, the J call TRBJ2-5, with 7 bases identical to TRBD2. Germline V lookup: CDR1 MNHEY, CDR2 SVGAGI. Trimming took 7 bases from V and 6 from J; bases not matched to a gene: 23. There are 18 residues in the CDR3. CDR3 loop: CASMFLQGLILIKKTQYF. As DNA, the CDR3 is TGTGCCAGCATGTTCCTCCAGGGACTAATACTAATAAAGAAGACCCAGTACTTC.

The rearrangement links TRBV4-2 to TRBJ1-6; 9 nucleotides agree with TRBD1. The V and J ends lost 1 base and 9 bases, in that order; junction bases with no gene match: 4. The germline CDR1 and CDR2 sequences are LGHNA and YNFKEQ. This CDR3 has 15 residues. The CDR3 here is CASSQVGQGASPLHF. The CDR3 region has the DNA TGTGCCAGCAGCCAAGTGGGACAGGGAGCTTCACCCCTCCACTTT.

The chain links TRBV27 to TRBJ2-7; D might be TRBD1 or TRBD2, each matching 5 bases. Germline V gene lookup returns CDR1 MNHEY and CDR2 SMNVEV (reference sequence). Trimming pared 6 bases from V and 0 bases from J, leaving 18 bases between. The CDR3 totals 16 residues. The CDR3 DNA sequence: TGTGCCAGCAGACATATGGGACGGCTCTACTCCTACGAGCAGTACTTC. It codes for CASRHMGRLYSYEQYF.

The J gene is TRBJ2-7, the V gene TRBV19, with D possibly being TRBD1 (6 bases). This CDR3 has 15 residues. Germline lookup yields CDR1 LNHDA and CDR2 SQIVND (reference sequence). The ends were cut back, 4 bases at V and 6 bases at J, with 19 bases in the middle. CDR3 region: CASSTVPGHSSEQYF. Written as DNA, the CDR3 is TGTGCCAGTAGTACGGTACCGGGACATAGTAGCGAGCAGTACTTC. Variable domain in full (rest from reference TRBV19 and TRBJ2-7): DGGITQSPKYLFRKEGQNVTLSCEQNLNHDAMYWYRQDPGQGLRLIYYSQIVNDFQKGDIAEGYSVSREKKESFPLTVTSAQKNPTAFYLCASSTVPGHSSEQYFGPGTRLTVT.

This clonotype was seen more than once but under ten times. V is TRBV20-1 and J is TRBJ2-5; D is possibly TRBD2 (6 bases). V shed 0 bases and J shed 3 bases, with 14 bases lying between them. Germline CDR1 reads DFQATT; CDR2 reads SNEGSKA (reference sequence). The CDR3 is made up of 15 amino acids. The DNA of the CDR3 is TGCAGTGCTAGAGATGGCGGGACGGTGAAAGAGACCCAGTACTTC. It specifies CSARDGGTVKETQYF.

The table lists this clonotype with a few counts. The rearrangement uses TRBV20-1 and TRBJ2-7; 10 bases match TRBD1. Germline assignment: CDR1 DFQATT and CDR2 SNEGSKA (reference sequence). The CDR3 runs to 12 residues. V lost 5 bases, J lost 6 bases, and 4 bases stayed unmatched. The CDR3 DNA sequence: TGCAGTGCTTGGGACAGGGGTGCCGAGCAGTACTTC. It is translated as CSAWDRGAEQYF.

The CDR3 region is CASSSGTRASTDTQYF. CDR3 bases: TGCGCCAGCAGCTCGGGGACTAGGGCTAGCACAGATACGCAGTATTTT. This chain uses TRBV5-1 with TRBJ2-3, with 8 nucleotides matching TRBD2. The germline V gene encodes CDR1 SGHRS and CDR2 YFSETQ. J was trimmed by 0 bases and V by 3 bases; bases with no gene match: 6. This CDR3 region has 16 residues.

This clonotype was seen once. DNA for the CDR3: TGTGCCTGGAGTCCCCCGGCAGGGATCATTAATCAGCCCCAGCATTTT. Translated, it gives CAWSPPAGIINQPQHF. The gene calls are TRBV30 and TRBJ1-5; tentative D call: TRBD1 (5 bases). This CDR3 has 16 amino acids. V dropped 2 bases and J dropped 4 bases, with 18 bases sitting between them. Germline CDR1 is GTSNPN and CDR2 is SVGIG (reference sequence).

The rearrangement links TRBV11-2 to TRBJ2-6; the D gene is possibly TRBD2 (5 bases). CDR1 is SGHAT, CDR2 FQNNGV, per germline. Between the trimmed V and J ends, which lost 0 bases and 2 bases, there was a span of 8 bases. This CDR3 comprises 16 residues. The CDR3 reads CASSLEHGTGANVLTF. CDR3 DNA: TGTGCCAGCAGCTTAGAGCACGGGACTGGGGCCAACGTCCTGACTTTC.

This chain uses TRBV19 with TRBJ2-7; D is possibly TRBD1 (5 bases). Germline V lookup: CDR1 LNHDA, CDR2 SQIVND (reference sequence). The CDR3 loop spans 11 amino acids. Trimming left V 7 bases short and J 6 bases short, with 10 bases between. CDR3 sequence reads: CASMDKREQYF. The CDR3 DNA sequence: TGTGCCAGTATGGACAAACGCGAGCAGTACTTC. Based on the CDR3 plus reference TRBV19 and TRBJ2-7, the full variable domain is DGGITQSPKYLFRKEGQNVTLSCEQNLNHDAMYWYRQDPGQGLRLIYYSQIVNDFQKGDIAEGYSVSREKKESFPLTVTSAQKNPTAFYLCASMDKREQYFGPGTRLTVT.

The V gene is TRBV3-1, the J gene TRBJ2-4; D not certain. Trimming took off 0 bases at V and 9 bases at J, with 6 bases between the two ends. From germline, CDR1 is LGHDT and CDR2 YNNKEL (reference sequence). The CDR3 extends over 12 amino acids. CDR3 protein: CASSQDPGIQYF. The CDR3 DNA follows: TGTGCCAGCAGCCAAGACCCTGGCATTCAGTACTTC.

The genes are TRBV6-5 and TRBJ2-4; D is unclear. With 4 bases removed from V and 6 bases from J, the gap between germline ends came to 10 bases. CDR1 is MNHEY, CDR2 SVGAGI, per germline. The CDR3 length is 13 residues. The CDR3 sequence: CASSFARLNIQYF. The CDR3 coding sequence is TGTGCCAGCAGTTTTGCTAGGCTAAACATTCAGTACTTC.

This clonotype was seen a handful of times. The chain carries TRBV11-2 and TRBJ2-5; 10 bases agree with TRBD2. The CDR3 runs 15 residues. The J segment lost 4 bases and the V segment lost 1 base, leaving 3 bases of the junction unmatched. Germline V lookup: CDR1 SGHAT, CDR2 FQNNGV. The CDR3 nucleotides are TGTGCCAGCAGCTTAGTGGCTAGCGGGAGAGAGACCCAGTACTTC. This codes for CASSLVASGRETQYF.

V usage is TRBV30 and J usage is TRBJ1-2; no reliable D call. CDR1 and CDR2 from the germline V gene are GTSNPN and SVGIG (reference sequence). There are 12 residues in the CDR3. The V end was cut by 3 bases, the J end by 12 bases, with 17 bases between. Here the CDR3 reads CAWSPVGGINTF. The CDR3 nucleotides read TGTGCCTGGAGCCCCGTCGGTGGGATCAACACCTTC.

The chain recombines TRBV27 with TRBJ1-6; D remains unclear. The length of the CDR3 is 14 residues. Trimming pared 6 bases from V and 9 bases from J, leaving 15 bases between. CDR1 and CDR2 from the germline V gene are MNHEY and SMNVEV (reference sequence). CDR3 sequence (DNA): TGTGCCAGCAGAAGAGCGGATCTGGGTTCACCCCTCCACTTT. It is translated as CASRRADLGSPLHF.

This clonotype was detected only a few times. The gene calls are TRBV20-1 and TRBJ2-1, with D maybe TRBD2 (5 bases). Germline CDR1 is DFQATT and CDR2 is SNEGSKA (reference sequence). The CDR3 has 11 amino acids. The CDR3 bases are TGCTGGGAGCCAGACAACAATGAGCAGTTCTTC. Protein: CWEPDNNEQFF.

The gene calls are TRBV15 and TRBJ1-1; TRBD1 is a possible D gene (6 bases). Per the germline V gene, CDR1 is LNHNV and CDR2 is YYDKDF (reference sequence). The CDR3 consists of 14 residues. V dropped 5 bases and J dropped 2 bases, with 12 bases sitting between them. CDR3 nucleotide sequence: TGTGCCACCAGCCGACGGGACAAAAACACTGAAGCTTTCTTT. Translating it yields CATSRRDKNTEAFF.

Turning to this clonotype: One end of the junction does not line up with germline, which may come from a read error. The chain joins TRBV2 to TRBJ1-1; no clear D. CDR3 length equals 12 residues. From germline, CDR1 is SNHLY and CDR2 FYNNEI. The CDR3 protein is CASSESRNEALF. CDR3 bases: TGTGCCAGCAGTGAATCCCGAAATGAAGCTCTCTTT.

This clonotype turned up a few times. This chain joins TRBV29-1 and TRBJ2-1; D is undetermined. Germline values: CDR1 SQVTM, CDR2 ANQGSEA. This CDR3 comprises 11 residues. The V and J ends lost 3 bases and 3 bases respectively, with 3 bases between them. CDR3 loop: CSVDDYNEQFF. CDR3 bases: TGCAGCGTTGATGACTACAATGAGCAGTTCTTC.

CDR3 coding DNA: TGTGCCAGCATTAGAAGTAGCACTGAAGCTTTCTTT. This codes for CASIRSSTEAFF. V is TRBV6-2 or TRBV6-3 and J is TRBJ1-1; D is undetermined. Trimming stripped 7 bases from V and 4 bases from J, with 10 bases between. The CDR3 spans 12 residues. CDR1 MNHEY and CDR2 SVGEGT come from the germline V gene.